Included here is one T cell receptor (beta chain) sequence, with context. What it recognizes is unknown. These data come from a study of shared clonotypes between healthy human individuals. Study-level background: Every donor yielded three CD4 naive, three CD4 memory, two CD8 naive and one CD8 memory plate.

In the study's own analysis: Because ImmunoSEQ provided only junction sequences with no quality scores, the filtering differed. Clones were read by immunoSEQ multiplex PCR, and TCRdb kept only the in-frame ones, dropping some. D and trimming come from the DNA, and the V and J calls and clone size come from that table. The table includes some 2.3 million clones, more than 80% detected once. Study observations and caveats: Of the naive CD4 clonotypes, roughly 5.2% were shared across a handful of donors. Memory subsets generally showed smaller estimated richness than naive subsets did.

Trimming removed 7 bases from V and 4 bases from J; junction bases left unmatched: 7. Germline V gene sequence: CDR1 MNHEY, CDR2 SMNVEV (reference sequence). The CDR3 consists of 15 residues. The source of this sequence is a man aged 18 to 29 in good health. Some clones in this sample may be carry-over from other donors' samples. The source material was naive CD4+ T cells from PBMCs. Subset defined: CD45RA+ positively selected. The chain is built from TRBV27 and TRBJ2-1, with 10 positions matching TRBD2. CDR3 in amino acids: CASTLLAGPYNEQFF. Written as DNA, the CDR3 is TGTGCCAGCACTCTACTAGCGGGGCCTTACAATGAGCAGTTCTTC.